These 18 T cell receptor beta chains share one sample of origin, sequenced in a study of blood T cell repertoires in COVID-19. Data came from immunoSEQ multiplex PCR; TCRdb stores just in-frame clones and leaves some out. The sample shows more than 400,000 clones, approximately 90% of them seen only once. Source material: PBMCs or T cells enriched from blood (not recorded which). The receptors were gathered from a young woman who had recovered from COVID-19.

The count of this clone is one. The chain employs TRBV6-5 and TRBJ2-1; 8 bases align to TRBD1. The CDR3 runs 15 residues. The trim removed 6 bases at V and 3 bases at J, leaving 7 bases unmatched. The germline V gene encodes CDR1 MNHEY and CDR2 SVGAGI. As DNA, the CDR3 is TGTGCCAGCAGACTCAGACAGGGGAACTACAATGAGCAGTTCTTC. As protein: CASRLRQGNYNEQFF.

The V gene is TRBV5-4, the J gene TRBJ1-1; 8 nucleotides line up with TRBD1. The ends lost 4 bases at V and 1 base at J; junction bases unmatched: 6. The CDR3 spans 15 residues. Germline V CDR1 and CDR2: SGHNT, YYREEE (reference sequence). DNA of the CDR3: TGTGCCAGCAGCCATCCTACAGGGGGGAACACTGAAGCTTTCTTT. This codes for CASSHPTGGNTEAFF.

The rearrangement joins TRBV5-6 to TRBJ1-2; unclear D gene. Germline V lookup: CDR1 SGHDT, CDR2 YYEEEE. There are 17 residues in the CDR3. V was clipped by 0 bases and J by 4 bases, with 19 bases between them. The CDR3 DNA is TGTGCCAGCAGCTTGGGCGCGTGGCAGGCCTTGCGCTATGGCTACACCTTC. Protein: CASSLGAWQALRYGYTF.

CDR3 sequence reads: CASSLRQEDTEAFF. CDR3 in DNA: TGTGCCAGCAGCTTACGACAGGAGGACACTGAAGCTTTCTTT. The chain uses TRBV7-2 and TRBJ1-1, with D perhaps TRBD1 (6 bases). Germline-derived CDR1 and CDR2 are SGHTA and FQGNSA. The CDR3 spans 14 residues. Trimming took 2 bases from V and 3 from J, leaving 10 bases between them.

In this sample, this clone turned up once. The gene calls are TRBV5-1 and TRBJ2-5; D unclear. The CDR3 covers 12 residues. CDR1 is SGHRS, CDR2 YFSETQ, per germline. Trimming shortened V by 0 bases and J by 5 bases, and 5 bases separated the two germline ends. CDR3 DNA: TGCGCCAGCAGCTTGGGGCGGGAGACCCAGTACTTC. It is translated as CASSLGRETQYF.

The chain carries TRBV18 and TRBJ2-7, with 7 bases lining up with TRBD2. Germline CDR1 is KGHSH and CDR2 is LQKENI. Unmatched junction bases numbered 6, after V lost 4 bases and J lost 6 bases. This CDR3 has 13 amino acids. The CDR3 loop reads CASSQLASGEQYF. The CDR3 DNA follows: TGTGCCAGCTCACAACTAGCGAGTGGCGAGCAGTACTTC.

This clone has just one count. CDR3: CASSQLGGSTEAFF. The CDR3, as DNA: TGTGCCAGCAGCCAACTCGGCGGTAGCACTGAAGCTTTCTTT. This chain uses TRBV3-1 (or the pseudogene TRBV3-2) with TRBJ1-1; D is unclear. Germline values: CDR1 LGHDT, CDR2 YNNKEL (reference sequence). This CDR3 has 14 residues. Trimming shortened V by 2 bases and J by 4 bases, and 11 bases separated the two germline ends.

The rearrangement links TRBV6-5 to TRBJ2-1; D remains ambiguous. Germline CDR1 is MNHEY and CDR2 is SVGAGI. The CDR3 loop spans 15 amino acids. V shed 5 bases and J shed 6 bases, with 17 bases lying between them. The CDR3 loop is CASSPLVLVANEQFF. In DNA, the CDR3 is TGTGCCAGCAGTCCCCTGGTGCTAGTGGCCAATGAGCAGTTCTTC.

The gene calls are TRBV28 and TRBJ1-6; 9 positions agree with TRBD1. J lost 6 bases, V lost 2 bases, and 2 bases had no gene match. The CDR3 is made up of 15 amino acids. CDR1 is MDHEN and CDR2 is SYDVKM in the germline V gene. The CDR3 loop is CASSLGDRANSPLHF. The CDR3 nucleotides are TGTGCCAGCAGTTTAGGGGACAGGGCTAATTCACCCCTCCACTTT.

This clone showed up just once. In DNA, the CDR3 is TGTGCCAGTAGTATGAGGGCCAGCTATGGCTACACCTTC. Residues: CASSMRASYGYTF. The rearrangement joins TRBV19 to TRBJ1-2; D not resolved. Germline V gene data show CDR1 as LNHDA and CDR2 as SQIVND (reference sequence). The CDR3 has 13 amino acids. Trimming left V 3 bases short and J 4 bases short, with 9 bases between.

The rearrangement links TRBV27 to TRBJ2-5; 7 bases are a match to TRBD1. Looked up from germline, CDR1 is MNHEY and CDR2 is SMNVEV (reference sequence). The CDR3 contains 13 residues. After removal of 4 bases from V and 9 bases from J, the junction contained 8 bases not matched to a gene. In DNA, the CDR3 is TGTGCCAGCAGTTGGGAACATCAGGGGGCCCAGTACTTC. This codes for CASSWEHQGAQYF.

V is TRBV30 and J is TRBJ1-2, with 7 bases fitting TRBD1. This CDR3 spans 11 amino acids. Germline CDR1 GTSNPN, CDR2 SVGIG (reference sequence). Trimming removed 7 bases from V and 8 bases from J; junction bases left unmatched: 7. CDR3 in DNA: TGTGCCTCCGACAGGGATGGGGGCTACACCTTC. It translates to CASDRDGGYTF.

The J gene is TRBJ2-1, the V gene TRBV27; D unclear. The CDR3 runs 14 residues. Trimming cost V 1 base and J 4 bases, with 8 bases left between them. Germline V gene data show CDR1 as MNHEY and CDR2 as SMNVEV (reference sequence). In DNA, the CDR3 is TGTGCCAGCAGTTTATTCGAGCGTTACAATGAGCAGTTCTTC. It codes for CASSLFERYNEQFF.

This chain uses TRBV9 with TRBJ1-6, with 9 bases identical to TRBD1. CDR3 length: 15 amino acids. CDR1 and CDR2 from the germline V gene are SGDLS and YYNGEE. The trim removed 3 bases at V and 10 bases at J, leaving 8 bases unmatched. In DNA form, the CDR3 reads TGTGCCAGCAGCGCTGAAGACAGGGGGGAATCACCCCTCCACTTT. Its translation is CASSAEDRGESPLHF.

The chain is built from TRBV19 and TRBJ2-2; 7 nucleotides line up with TRBD1. V lost 6 bases, J lost 0 bases, and 7 bases stayed unmatched. This CDR3 is built from 16 residues. Per the germline V gene, CDR1 is LNHDA and CDR2 is SQIVND (reference sequence). CDR3 loop: CASRTTGAPNTGELFF. The CDR3 region has the DNA TGTGCCAGTAGGACCACAGGGGCCCCGAACACCGGGGAGCTGTTTTTT.

This chain uses TRBV9 with TRBJ1-1; 7 nucleotides line up with TRBD1. Germline-derived CDR1 and CDR2 are SGDLS and YYNGEE. CDR3 size: 14 residues. Trimming took 3 bases from V and 0 from J; bases not matched to a gene: 2. CDR3 coding DNA: TGTGCCAGCAGCGCCGGACAGGTGAACACTGAAGCTTTCTTT. The encoded protein is CASSAGQVNTEAFF. Filled out from reference TRBV9 and TRBJ1-1, the complete variable domain reads DSGVTQTPKHLITATGQRVTLRCSPRSGDLSVYWYQQSLDQGLQFLIQYYNGEERAKGNILERFSAQQFPDLHSELNLSSLELGDSALYFCASSAGQVNTEAFFGQGTRLTVV.

This chain connects TRBV7-3 to TRBJ2-5; 11 bases are a match to TRBD1. The J segment lost 6 bases and the V segment lost 2 bases, leaving 17 bases of the junction unmatched. CDR3 length: 19 residues. Germline V gene sequence: CDR1 SGHTA, CDR2 FQGTGA. The DNA for the CDR3 is TGTGCCAGCAGCTTAGAGGGAGCTTCCGGGACAGGGGGTATAAAGACCCAGTACTTC. It translates to CASSLEGASGTGGIKTQYF.

The chain has TRBV3-1 (or the pseudogene TRBV3-2) and TRBJ2-3; D perhaps matches TRBD2 (7 bases). Trimming took off 4 bases at V and 4 bases at J, with 24 bases between the two ends. The CDR3 is 18 residues long. The V gene's germline CDR1 is LGHDT and CDR2 YNNKEL (reference sequence). The CDR3 region has the DNA TGTGCCAGCAGCCCATTGGGTTTTTGGGGGGGCCTTTCAGATACGCAGTATTTT. Translated, it gives CASSPLGFWGGLSDTQYF.